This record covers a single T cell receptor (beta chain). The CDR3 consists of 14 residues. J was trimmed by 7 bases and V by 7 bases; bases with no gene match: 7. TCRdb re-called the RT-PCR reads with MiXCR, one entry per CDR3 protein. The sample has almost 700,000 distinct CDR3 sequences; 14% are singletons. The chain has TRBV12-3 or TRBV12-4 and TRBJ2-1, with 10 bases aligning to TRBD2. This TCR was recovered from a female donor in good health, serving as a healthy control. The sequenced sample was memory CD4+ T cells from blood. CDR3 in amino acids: CASISGRGRNEQFF. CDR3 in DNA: TGTGCCAGCATAAGCGGGAGGGGCCGGAATGAGCAGTTCTTC.